This is a list of T cell receptor beta chains from one sample in a study of CD8 T cells in Susac syndrome. TCRdb re-called the immunoSEQ multiplex PCR reads through MiXCR, storing one row per CDR3 protein. The sample records around 300,000 distinct CDR3 sequences, 90% to 95% being singletons. The sequencing input was CD4+ T cells from PBMCs. The receptors here all came from a human donor with multiple sclerosis. Both conserved end residues are part of each CDR3.

V,J,CDR3
TRBV29-1,TRBJ2-7,CSVGGTSGTYEQYF
TRBV5-1,TRBJ2-7,CASSPRLAGGPLHEQYF
TRBV6-1,TRBJ2-7,CASSLQGPPYEQYF
TRBV6-2/TRBV6-3,TRBJ1-1,CATRWFNTEAFF
TRBV20-1,TRBJ1-5,CSARQSGQPQHF
TRBV7-8,TRBJ2-7,CASSFSRHEQYF
TRBV6-1,TRBJ2-2,CASTVTGELFF
TRBV19,TRBJ1-2,CASSITNGDLSFEGYTF
TRBV2,TRBJ1-1,CASSDTAMNTEAFF
TRBV12-2,TRBJ1-2,CASRLKSPGGRPNYGYTF
TRBV30,TRBJ1-2,CAWTGLYGYTF
TRBV7-3,TRBJ2-1,CASSPPGGGAGRNEQFF
TRBV19,TRBJ1-1,CASSIRASATEAFF
TRBV5-1,TRBJ2-7,CASSSSGTSEIYEQYF
TRBV12-3/TRBV12-4,TRBJ2-1,CASSMEHKGDEQFF
TRBV24-1,TRBJ2-7,CATSGLGPGGSYEQYF
TRBV7-8,TRBJ1-4,CASSLSDRGGEKLFF
TRBV30,TRBJ2-2,CAWTADWNTGELFF
TRBV5-8,TRBJ2-3,CASSLASLSAPGADTQYF
TRBV14,TRBJ2-3,CASSLLAGFTDTQYF
TRBV11-3,TRBJ2-3,CASSLGDRLAGGPTDTQYF
TRBV18,TRBJ2-5,CASSSHQGSGETQYF
TRBV6-2/TRBV6-3,TRBJ1-4,CASSYPPGQDVEKLFF
TRBV7-9,TRBJ2-5,CASSNPRLWTAQETQYF
TRBV10-3,TRBJ2-2,CAIYVLDTGELFF
TRBV7-9,TRBJ2-3,CASSLGLAALGGTDTQYF
TRBV19,TRBJ2-7,CASSFGNGDDEQYF
TRBV12-3/TRBV12-4,TRBJ1-1,CASSPGRSGNTEAFF
TRBV12-3/TRBV12-4,TRBJ1-5,CASSLPLQPQHF
TRBV12-3/TRBV12-4,TRBJ1-1,CASSLYRANTEAFF
TRBV9,TRBJ2-1,CASSPGAQSYNEQFF
TRBV20-1,TRBJ2-5,CSARDLVKQETQYF
TRBV10-3,TRBJ2-3,CATASGGDTQYF
TRBV5-1,TRBJ1-1,CASSAGGMNTEAFF
TRBV11-3,TRBJ2-7,CASSFQTGRSYEQYF
TRBV3-1,TRBJ2-6,CASSQSGTGGSRANVLTF
TRBV15,TRBJ2-7,CATSRGAAGGFYEQYF
TRBV11-3,TRBJ2-3,CASSLSRADTQYF
TRBV20-1,TRBJ2-7,CSAHNRGESSYEQYF
TRBV20-1,TRBJ1-2,CSARDSGGFYGYTF
TRBV7-2,TRBJ2-7,CASSPSLGRTYEQYF
TRBV12-5,TRBJ1-1,CASVPGLKNTEAFF
TRBV20-1,TRBJ2-3,CSAPQFTSTDTQYF
TRBV9,TRBJ2-1,CASSGAGTSGRNEQFF
TRBV20-1,TRBJ2-1,CSTRLRGRQYNEQFF
TRBV29-1,TRBJ2-7,CSVTLAGPYEQYF
TRBV7-2,TRBJ1-4,CASSLQPGTTTNEKLFF
TRBV14,TRBJ2-2,CASSQGYNTGELFF
TRBV7-9,TRBJ1-1,CASSLNSVEAFF
TRBV7-9,TRBJ1-6,CASSFGTGNSPLHF
TRBV29-1,TRBJ1-4,CSANLATNEKLFF